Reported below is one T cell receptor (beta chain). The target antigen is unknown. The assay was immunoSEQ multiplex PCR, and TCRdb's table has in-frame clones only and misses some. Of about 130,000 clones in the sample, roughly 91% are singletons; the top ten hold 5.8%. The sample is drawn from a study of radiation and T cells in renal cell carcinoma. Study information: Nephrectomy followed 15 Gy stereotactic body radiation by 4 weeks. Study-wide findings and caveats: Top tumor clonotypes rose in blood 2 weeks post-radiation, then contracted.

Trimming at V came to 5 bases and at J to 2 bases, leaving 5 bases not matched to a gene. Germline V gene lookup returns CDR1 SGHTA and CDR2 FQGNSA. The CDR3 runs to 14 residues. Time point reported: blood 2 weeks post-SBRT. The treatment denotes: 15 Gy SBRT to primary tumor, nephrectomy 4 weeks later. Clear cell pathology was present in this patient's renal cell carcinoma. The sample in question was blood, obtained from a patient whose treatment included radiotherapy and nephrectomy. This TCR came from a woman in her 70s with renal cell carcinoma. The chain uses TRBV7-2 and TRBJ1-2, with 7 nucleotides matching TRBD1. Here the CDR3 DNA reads TGTGCCAGCAGCGGTCCGGGACAGAACTATGGCTACACCTTC. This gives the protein CASSGPGQNYGYTF.